This record concerns one T cell receptor (beta chain) sequence. Original handling: Reference gene primer amplification in the assay estimated nucleated cell counts. Here immunoSEQ multiplex PCR was the method, and the copy in TCRdb shows in-frame clones only, minus some. That table furnishes V, J and clone size, whereas the DNA furnished D and trimming. Among 200,000 to 250,000 clones listed, 85% to 90% were seen once. With V trimmed by 4 bases and J by 4 bases, 2 bases remained unmatched. This CDR3 is built from 14 residues. Germline CDR1 and CDR2: MNHEY and SMNVEV (reference sequence). These data are taken from a study of blood T cell repertoires in COVID-19. About the research overall: Samples of COVID-19 (acute and convalescent) were obtained from the United States, Italy and Spain.

Cohort assignment relied on participant-reported clinical history. Cohort 3 recovered donors had two negative PCRs, clearance, or symptom resolution. This chain joins TRBV27 and TRBJ1-2; 11 bases are a match to TRBD1. This TCR was sampled from a woman aged 45-65 years who had recovered from COVID-19. The sample taken for sequencing was PBMCs or T cells enriched from blood (not recorded which). CDR3 DNA sequence: TGTGCCAGCAGTTGGACAGGGGGCTCCTATGGCTACACCTTC. It translates to CASSWTGGSYGYTF.